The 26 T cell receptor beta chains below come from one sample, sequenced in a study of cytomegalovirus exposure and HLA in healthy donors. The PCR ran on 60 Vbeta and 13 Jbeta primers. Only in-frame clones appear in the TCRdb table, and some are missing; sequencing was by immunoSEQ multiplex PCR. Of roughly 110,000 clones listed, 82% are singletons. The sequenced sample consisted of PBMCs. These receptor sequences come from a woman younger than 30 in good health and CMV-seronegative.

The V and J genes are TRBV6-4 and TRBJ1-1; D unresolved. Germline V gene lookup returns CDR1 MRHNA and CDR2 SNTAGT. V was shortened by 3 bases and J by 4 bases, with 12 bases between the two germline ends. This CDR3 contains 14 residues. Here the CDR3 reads CASSERGESTEAFF. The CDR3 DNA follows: TGTGCCAGCAGTGAGCGAGGTGAGAGCACTGAAGCTTTCTTT.

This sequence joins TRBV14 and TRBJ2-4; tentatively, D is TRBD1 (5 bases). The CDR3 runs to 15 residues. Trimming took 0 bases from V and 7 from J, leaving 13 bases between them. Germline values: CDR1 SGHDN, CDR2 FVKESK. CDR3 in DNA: TGTGCCAGCAGCCAAGAAAAGGGGATTCTGAACATTCAGTACTTC. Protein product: CASSQEKGILNIQYF.

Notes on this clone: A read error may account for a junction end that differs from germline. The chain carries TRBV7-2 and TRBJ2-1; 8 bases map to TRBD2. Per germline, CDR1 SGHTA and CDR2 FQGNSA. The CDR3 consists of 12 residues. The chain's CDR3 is CASSPTGGITLF. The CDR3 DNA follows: TGTGCCAGCAGCCCAACGGGAGGGATCACTCTCTTC.

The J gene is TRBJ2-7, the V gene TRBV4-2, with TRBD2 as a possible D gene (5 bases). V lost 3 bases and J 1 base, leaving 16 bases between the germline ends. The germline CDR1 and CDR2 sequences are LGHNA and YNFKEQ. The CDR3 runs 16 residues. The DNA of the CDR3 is TGTGCCAGCAGCCACCCCCTTTCGGGCGGGTCCTACGAGCAGTACTTC. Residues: CASSHPLSGGSYEQYF.

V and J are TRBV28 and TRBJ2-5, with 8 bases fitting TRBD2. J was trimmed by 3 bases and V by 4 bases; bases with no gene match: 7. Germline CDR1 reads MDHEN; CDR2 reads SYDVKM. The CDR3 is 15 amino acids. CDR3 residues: CASSSPGTSKETQYF. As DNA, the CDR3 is TGTGCCAGCAGTTCGCCCGGGACTAGTAAAGAGACCCAGTACTTC. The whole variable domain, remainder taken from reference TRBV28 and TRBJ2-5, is DVKVTQSSRYLVKRTGEKVFLECVQDMDHENMFWYRQDPGLGLRLIYFSYDVKMKEKGDIPEGYSVSREKKERFSLILESASTNQTSMYLCASSSPGTSKETQYFGPGTRLLVL.

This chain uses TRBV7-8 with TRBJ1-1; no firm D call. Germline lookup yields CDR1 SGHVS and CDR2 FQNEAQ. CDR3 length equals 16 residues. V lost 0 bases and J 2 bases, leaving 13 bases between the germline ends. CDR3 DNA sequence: TGTGCCAGCAGCTTAGCGCTTCCAGGATTCAACACTGAAGCTTTCTTT. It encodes CASSLALPGFNTEAFF.

The CDR3 nucleotides read TGTGCCAGCAGTAGGGACAGGGCCGAGCAGTACGTC. The encoded protein is CASSRDRAEQYV. The chain uses TRBV2 and TRBJ2-7; 9 bases map to TRBD1. The junction had 2 bases not matched to a gene; V was cut back by 5 bases and J by 6 bases. Germline V gene sequence: CDR1 SNHLY, CDR2 FYNNEI. CDR3 length: 12 amino acids.

CDR3 residues: CASSLRESGNTEAFF. CDR3 coding DNA: TGTGCCAGCAGTTTAAGGGAGTCAGGGAACACTGAAGCTTTCTTT. The V gene is TRBV27, the J gene TRBJ1-1; unclear D gene. This CDR3 is 15 amino acids long. Germline values: CDR1 MNHEY, CDR2 SMNVEV (reference sequence). The ends were cut back, 2 bases at V and 1 base at J, with 11 bases in the middle.

The DNA of the CDR3 is TGTGCCAGCAGCTGGGGGGTGAGCTCCTACAATGAGCAGTTCTTC. Protein: CASSWGVSSYNEQFF. V gene TRBV7-2 combines with J gene TRBJ2-1, with D perhaps TRBD2 (6 bases). The germline CDR1 and CDR2 sequences are SGHTA and FQGNSA. The V end lost 4 bases, the J end lost 0 bases, and 10 bases lay between the germline ends. This CDR3 has 15 amino acids.

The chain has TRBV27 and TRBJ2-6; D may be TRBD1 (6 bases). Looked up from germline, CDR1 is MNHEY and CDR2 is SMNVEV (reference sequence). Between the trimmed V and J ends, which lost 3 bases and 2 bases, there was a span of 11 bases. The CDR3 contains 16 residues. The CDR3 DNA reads TGTGCCAGCAGTTTGACCAGGGGCCCTGGGGCCAACGTCCTGACTTTC. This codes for CASSLTRGPGANVLTF.

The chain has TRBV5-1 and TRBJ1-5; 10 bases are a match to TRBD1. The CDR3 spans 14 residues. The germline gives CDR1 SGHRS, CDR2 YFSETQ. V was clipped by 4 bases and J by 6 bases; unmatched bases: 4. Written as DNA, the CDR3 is TGCGCCAGCAGCACAGGACAGGGGGGTCAGCCCCAGCATTTT. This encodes CASSTGQGGQPQHF.

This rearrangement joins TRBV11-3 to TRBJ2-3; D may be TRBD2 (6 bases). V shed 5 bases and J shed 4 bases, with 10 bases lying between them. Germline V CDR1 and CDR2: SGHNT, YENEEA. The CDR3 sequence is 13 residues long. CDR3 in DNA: TGTGCCAGCAGCCCGGGGACTGCAGATACGCAGTATTTT. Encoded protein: CASSPGTADTQYF.

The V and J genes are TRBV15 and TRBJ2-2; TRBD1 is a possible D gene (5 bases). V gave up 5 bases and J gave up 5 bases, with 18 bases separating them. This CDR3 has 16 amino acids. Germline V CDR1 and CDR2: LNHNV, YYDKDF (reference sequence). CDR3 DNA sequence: TGTGCCACCAGCCCTACAACAGGTCAGGGAACCGGGGAGCTGTTTTTT. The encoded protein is CATSPTTGQGTGELFF.

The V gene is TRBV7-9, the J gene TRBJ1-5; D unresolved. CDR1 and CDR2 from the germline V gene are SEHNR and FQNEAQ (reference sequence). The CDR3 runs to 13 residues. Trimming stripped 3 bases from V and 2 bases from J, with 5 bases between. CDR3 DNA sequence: TGTGCCAGCAGCTTTGGAGGCAATCAGCCCCAGCATTTT. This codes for CASSFGGNQPQHF.

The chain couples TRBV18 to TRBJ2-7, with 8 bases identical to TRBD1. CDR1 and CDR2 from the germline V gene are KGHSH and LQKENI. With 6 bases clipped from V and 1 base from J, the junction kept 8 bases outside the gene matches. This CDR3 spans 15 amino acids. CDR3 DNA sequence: TGTGCCAGCTCCACCGCCGGACAGGGTTCCTACGAGCAGTACGTC. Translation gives CASSTAGQGSYEQYV.

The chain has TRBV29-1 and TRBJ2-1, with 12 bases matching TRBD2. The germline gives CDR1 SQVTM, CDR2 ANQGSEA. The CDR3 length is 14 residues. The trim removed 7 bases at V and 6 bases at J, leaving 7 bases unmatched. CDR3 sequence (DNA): TGCAGCGCCGAACTAGCGGGAGGACCCAATGAGCAGTTCTTC. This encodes CSAELAGGPNEQFF.

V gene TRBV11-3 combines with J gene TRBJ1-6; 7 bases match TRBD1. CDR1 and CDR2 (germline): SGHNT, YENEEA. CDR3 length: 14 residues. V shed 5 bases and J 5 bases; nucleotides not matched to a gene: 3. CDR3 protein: CASSPQGDNSPLHF. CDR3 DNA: TGTGCCAGCAGCCCGCAGGGGGATAATTCACCCCTCCACTTT.

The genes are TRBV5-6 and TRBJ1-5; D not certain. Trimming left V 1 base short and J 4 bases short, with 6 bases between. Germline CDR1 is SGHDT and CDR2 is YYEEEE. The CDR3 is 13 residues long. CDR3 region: CASSLRRNQPQHF. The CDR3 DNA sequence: TGTGCCAGCAGCTTGAGGAGAAATCAGCCCCAGCATTTT.

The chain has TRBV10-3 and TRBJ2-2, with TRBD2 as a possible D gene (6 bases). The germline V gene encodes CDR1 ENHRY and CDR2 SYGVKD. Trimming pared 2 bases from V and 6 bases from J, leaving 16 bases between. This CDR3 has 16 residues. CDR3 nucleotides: TGTGCCATCAGTGAGACCCTTGGCGGGGCAGCCGGGGAGCTGTTTTTT. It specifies CAISETLGGAAGELFF.

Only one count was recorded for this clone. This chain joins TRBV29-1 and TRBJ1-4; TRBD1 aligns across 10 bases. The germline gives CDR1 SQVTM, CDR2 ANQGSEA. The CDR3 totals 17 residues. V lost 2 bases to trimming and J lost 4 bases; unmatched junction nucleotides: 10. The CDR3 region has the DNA TGCAGCGTTGAAATGGACAGGGGGAATCAAATTAATGAAAAACTGTTTTTT. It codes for CSVEMDRGNQINEKLFF.

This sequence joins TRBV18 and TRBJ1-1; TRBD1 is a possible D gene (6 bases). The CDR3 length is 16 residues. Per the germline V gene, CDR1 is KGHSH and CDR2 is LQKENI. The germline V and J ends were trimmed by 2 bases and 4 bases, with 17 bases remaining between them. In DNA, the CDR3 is TGTGCCAGCTCACCAAGAGGGGGTGAAGTGGGCACTGAAGCTTTCTTT. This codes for CASSPRGGEVGTEAFF.

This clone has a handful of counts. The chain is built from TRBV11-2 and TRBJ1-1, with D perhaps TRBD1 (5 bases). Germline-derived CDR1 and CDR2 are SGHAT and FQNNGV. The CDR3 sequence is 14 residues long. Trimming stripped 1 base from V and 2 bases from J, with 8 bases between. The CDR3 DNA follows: TGTGCCAGCAGCTTAGGGCGGGGCAACACTGAAGCTTTCTTT. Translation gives CASSLGRGNTEAFF.

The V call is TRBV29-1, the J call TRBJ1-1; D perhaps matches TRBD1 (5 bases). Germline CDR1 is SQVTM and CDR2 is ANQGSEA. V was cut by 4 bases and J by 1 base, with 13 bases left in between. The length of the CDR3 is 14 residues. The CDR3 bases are TGCAGCGTTGCACAGGTACTACGGAACACTGAAGCTTTCTTT. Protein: CSVAQVLRNTEAFF. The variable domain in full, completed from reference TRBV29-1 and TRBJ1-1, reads SAVISQKPSRDICQRGTSLTIQCQVDSQVTMMFWYRQQPGQSLTLIATANQGSEATYESGFVIDKFPISRPNLTFSTLTVSNMSPEDSSIYLCSVAQVLRNTEAFFGQGTRLTVV.

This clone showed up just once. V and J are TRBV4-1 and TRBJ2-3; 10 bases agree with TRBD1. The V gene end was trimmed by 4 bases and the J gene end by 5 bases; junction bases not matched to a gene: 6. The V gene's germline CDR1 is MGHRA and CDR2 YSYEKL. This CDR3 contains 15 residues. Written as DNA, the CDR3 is TGCGCCAGCAGCCCGGGACAGGGGAGGGAAGATACGCAGTATTTT. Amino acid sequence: CASSPGQGREDTQYF.

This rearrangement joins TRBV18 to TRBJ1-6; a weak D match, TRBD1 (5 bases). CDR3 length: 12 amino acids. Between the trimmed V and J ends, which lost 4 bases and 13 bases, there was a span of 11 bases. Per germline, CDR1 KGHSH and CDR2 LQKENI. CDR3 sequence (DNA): TGTGCCAGCTCACGGGGGGTATTCCCCCTCCACTTT. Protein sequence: CASSRGVFPLHF. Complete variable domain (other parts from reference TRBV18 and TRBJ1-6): NAGVMQNPRHLVRRRGQEARLRCSPMKGHSHVYWYRQLPEEGLKFMVYLQKENIIDESGMPKERFSAEFPKEGPSILRIQQVVRGDSAAYFCASSRGVFPLHFGNGTRLTVT.

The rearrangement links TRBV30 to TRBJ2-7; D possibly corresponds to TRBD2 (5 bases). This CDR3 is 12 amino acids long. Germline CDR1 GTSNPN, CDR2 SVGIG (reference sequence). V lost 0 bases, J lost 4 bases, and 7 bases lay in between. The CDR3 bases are TGTGCCTGGAGTGTACGAGGGTACGAGCAGTACGTC. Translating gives CAWSVRGYEQYV.